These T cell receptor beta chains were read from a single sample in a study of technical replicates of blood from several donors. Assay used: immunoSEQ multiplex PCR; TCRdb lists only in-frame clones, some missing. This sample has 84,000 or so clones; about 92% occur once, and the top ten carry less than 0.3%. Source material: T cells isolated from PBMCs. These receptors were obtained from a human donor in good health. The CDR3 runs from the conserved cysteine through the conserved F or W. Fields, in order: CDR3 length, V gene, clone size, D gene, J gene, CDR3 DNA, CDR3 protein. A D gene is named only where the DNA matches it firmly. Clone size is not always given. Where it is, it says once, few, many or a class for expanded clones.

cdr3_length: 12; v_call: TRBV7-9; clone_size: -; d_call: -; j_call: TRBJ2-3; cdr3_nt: TGTGCCAGCAGCTTATCGTCGGATACGCAGTATTTT; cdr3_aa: CASSLSSDTQYF
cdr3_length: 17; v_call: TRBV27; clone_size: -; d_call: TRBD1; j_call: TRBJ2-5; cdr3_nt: TGTGCCAGCAGTTCCCACCGGGACAGGGCCGATGTGGGGACCCAGTACTTC; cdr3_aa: CASSSHRDRADVGTQYF
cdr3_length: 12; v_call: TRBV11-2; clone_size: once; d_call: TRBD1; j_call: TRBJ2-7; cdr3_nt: TGTGCCAGCAGCTCGACAGGGTACGAGCAGTACTTC; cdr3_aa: CASSSTGYEQYF
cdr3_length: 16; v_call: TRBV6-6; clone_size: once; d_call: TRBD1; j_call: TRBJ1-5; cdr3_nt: TGTGCCAGCTCCGACAGGGTGATTGGGAGCAATCAGCCCCAGCATTTT; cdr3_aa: CASSDRVIGSNQPQHF
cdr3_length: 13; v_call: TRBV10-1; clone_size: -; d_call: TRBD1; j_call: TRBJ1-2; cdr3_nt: TGCGCCAGCAGTGGAGACAGGGCGGGAGGCTACACCTTC; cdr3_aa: CASSGDRAGGYTF
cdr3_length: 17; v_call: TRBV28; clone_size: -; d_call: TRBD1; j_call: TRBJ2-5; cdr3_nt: TGTGCCAGCAGTTTGGATATGACAGGGTTCTTCTTAGAGACCCAGTACTTC; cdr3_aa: CASSLDMTGFFLETQYF
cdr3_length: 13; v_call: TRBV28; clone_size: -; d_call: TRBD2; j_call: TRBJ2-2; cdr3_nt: TGTGCCGCGGAGGGCGGGGGCACCGGGGAGCTGTTTTTT; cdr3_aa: CAAEGGGTGELFF
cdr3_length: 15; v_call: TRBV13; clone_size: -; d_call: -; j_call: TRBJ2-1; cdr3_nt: TGTGCCAGCAGCGTTACAGGGGAGGAAGACAATGAGCAGTTCTTC; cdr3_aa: CASSVTGEEDNEQFF
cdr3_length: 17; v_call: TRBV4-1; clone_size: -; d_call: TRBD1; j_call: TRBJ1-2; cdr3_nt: TGCGCCAGCAGCCCTATCGAAGGGGGCCTCCGGCAAAATGGCTACACCTTC; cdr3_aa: CASSPIEGGLRQNGYTF
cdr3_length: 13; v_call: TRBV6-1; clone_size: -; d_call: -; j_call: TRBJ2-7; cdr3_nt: TGTGCCAGCCTTATGGGGGCGCCCTACGAGCAGTACTTC; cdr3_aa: CASLMGAPYEQYF
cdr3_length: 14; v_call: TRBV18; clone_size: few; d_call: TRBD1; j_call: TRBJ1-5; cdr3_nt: TGTGCCAGCTCACCTGAGGGGGCCGGACAGCCCCAGCATTTT; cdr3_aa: CASSPEGAGQPQHF
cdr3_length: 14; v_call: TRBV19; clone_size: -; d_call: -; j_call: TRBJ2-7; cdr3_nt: TGTGCCAGTAGTATAGTGGCGGGCTCCTACGAGCAGTACTTC; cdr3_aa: CASSIVAGSYEQYF
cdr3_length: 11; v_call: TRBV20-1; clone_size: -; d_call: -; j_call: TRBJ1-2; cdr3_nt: TGCAGTGCTCTAGAATCCTATGGCTACACCTTC; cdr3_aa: CSALESYGYTF
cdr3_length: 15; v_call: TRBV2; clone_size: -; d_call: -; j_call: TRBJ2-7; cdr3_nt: TGTGCCAGCAGATTACAGGGTCCCCTCGCCTACGAGCAGTACTTC; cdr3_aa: CASRLQGPLAYEQYF
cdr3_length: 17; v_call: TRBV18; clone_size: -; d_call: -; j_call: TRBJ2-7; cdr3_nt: TGTGCCAGCTCACCACCTCCGAGACAGCAACCTTCCTACGAGCAGTACTTC; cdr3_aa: CASSPPPRQQPSYEQYF
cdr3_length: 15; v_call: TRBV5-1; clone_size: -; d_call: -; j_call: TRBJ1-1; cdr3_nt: TGCGCCAGCAGCTTCCCACAGGGAAGGGCCACTGAAGCTTTCTTT; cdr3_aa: CASSFPQGRATEAFF
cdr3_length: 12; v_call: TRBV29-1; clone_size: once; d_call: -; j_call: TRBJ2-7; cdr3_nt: TGCAGCGTTGACCGGGGATGGGGCGAGCAGTACTTC; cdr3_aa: CSVDRGWGEQYF
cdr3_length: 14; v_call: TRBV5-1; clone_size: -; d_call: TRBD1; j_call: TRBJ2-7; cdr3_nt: TGCGCCAGCAGCCCCGGGACAGCTACCTACGAGCAGTACTTC; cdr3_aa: CASSPGTATYEQYF
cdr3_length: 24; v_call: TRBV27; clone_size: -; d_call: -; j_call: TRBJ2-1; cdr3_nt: TGTGCCAGCAGTTCGTTCCGGGACAGGGAATTCGGGAGGGCCTACGAGAGCTCCTACAATGAGCAGTTCTTC; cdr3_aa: CASSSFRDREFGRAYESSYNEQFF
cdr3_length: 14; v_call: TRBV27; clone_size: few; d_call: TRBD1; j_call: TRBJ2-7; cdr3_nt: TGTGCCAGCAGTAGCCGGGACAGGGGTTACGAGCAGTACTTC; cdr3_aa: CASSSRDRGYEQYF
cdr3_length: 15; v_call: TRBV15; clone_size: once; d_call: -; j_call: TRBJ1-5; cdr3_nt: TGTGCCACCAGCAGGGGTGACAGCCTCAATCAGCCCCAGCATTTT; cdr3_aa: CATSRGDSLNQPQHF
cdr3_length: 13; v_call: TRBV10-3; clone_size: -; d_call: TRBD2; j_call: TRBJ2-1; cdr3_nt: TGTGCCATCCTCGGGGGGGTGGGGGATGAGCAGTTCTTC; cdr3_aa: CAILGGVGDEQFF
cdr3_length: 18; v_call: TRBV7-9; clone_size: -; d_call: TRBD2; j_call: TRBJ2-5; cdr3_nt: TGTGCCAGCAGCGATGGACTAGCGGGAGGTGGGGGACAAGAGACCCAGTACTTC; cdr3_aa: CASSDGLAGGGGQETQYF
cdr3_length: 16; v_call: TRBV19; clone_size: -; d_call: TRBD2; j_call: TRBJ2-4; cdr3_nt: TGTGCCAGTAGTATCCGGGGGGACCAAGCCAAAAACATTCAGTACTTC; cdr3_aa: CASSIRGDQAKNIQYF
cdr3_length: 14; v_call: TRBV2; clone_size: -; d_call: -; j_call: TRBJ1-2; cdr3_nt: TGTGCCAGCAGTGACGGGGGACTTAACTATGGCTACACCTTC; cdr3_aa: CASSDGGLNYGYTF
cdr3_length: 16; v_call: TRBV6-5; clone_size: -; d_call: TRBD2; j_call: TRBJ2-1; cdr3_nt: TGTGCCAGCAGTTACTCAACGGGAGGATCCTACAATGAGCAGTTCTTC; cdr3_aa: CASSYSTGGSYNEQFF
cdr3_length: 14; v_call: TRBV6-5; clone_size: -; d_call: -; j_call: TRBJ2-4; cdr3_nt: TGTGCCAGTGGGGACGGAGGGGCCAAAAACATTCAGTACTTC; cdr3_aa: CASGDGGAKNIQYF
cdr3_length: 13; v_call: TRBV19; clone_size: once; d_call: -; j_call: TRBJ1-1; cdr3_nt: TGTGCCAGTAGTTCTGACACGATAACGCCGGCTTTCTTT; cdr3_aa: CASSSDTITPAFF
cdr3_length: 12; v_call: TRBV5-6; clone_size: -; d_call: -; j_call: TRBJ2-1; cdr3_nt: TGTGCCAGCAGCCTAGACTACAATGAGCAGTTCTTC; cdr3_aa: CASSLDYNEQFF
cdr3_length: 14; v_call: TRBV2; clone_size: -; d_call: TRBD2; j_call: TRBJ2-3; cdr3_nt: TGTGCCAGCAGTTCTAGCGGGAGCACAGATACGCAGTATTTT; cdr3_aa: CASSSSGSTDTQYF
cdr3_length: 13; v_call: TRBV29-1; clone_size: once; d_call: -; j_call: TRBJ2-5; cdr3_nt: TGCAGCGTCCTTCGACATCTCCAAGAGACCCAGTACTTC; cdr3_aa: CSVLRHLQETQYF
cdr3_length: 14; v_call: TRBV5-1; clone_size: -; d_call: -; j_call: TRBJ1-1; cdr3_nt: TGCGCCAGCAGCTTGGGGTCCGGTAGCGCCGAAGCTTTCTTT; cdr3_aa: CASSLGSGSAEAFF